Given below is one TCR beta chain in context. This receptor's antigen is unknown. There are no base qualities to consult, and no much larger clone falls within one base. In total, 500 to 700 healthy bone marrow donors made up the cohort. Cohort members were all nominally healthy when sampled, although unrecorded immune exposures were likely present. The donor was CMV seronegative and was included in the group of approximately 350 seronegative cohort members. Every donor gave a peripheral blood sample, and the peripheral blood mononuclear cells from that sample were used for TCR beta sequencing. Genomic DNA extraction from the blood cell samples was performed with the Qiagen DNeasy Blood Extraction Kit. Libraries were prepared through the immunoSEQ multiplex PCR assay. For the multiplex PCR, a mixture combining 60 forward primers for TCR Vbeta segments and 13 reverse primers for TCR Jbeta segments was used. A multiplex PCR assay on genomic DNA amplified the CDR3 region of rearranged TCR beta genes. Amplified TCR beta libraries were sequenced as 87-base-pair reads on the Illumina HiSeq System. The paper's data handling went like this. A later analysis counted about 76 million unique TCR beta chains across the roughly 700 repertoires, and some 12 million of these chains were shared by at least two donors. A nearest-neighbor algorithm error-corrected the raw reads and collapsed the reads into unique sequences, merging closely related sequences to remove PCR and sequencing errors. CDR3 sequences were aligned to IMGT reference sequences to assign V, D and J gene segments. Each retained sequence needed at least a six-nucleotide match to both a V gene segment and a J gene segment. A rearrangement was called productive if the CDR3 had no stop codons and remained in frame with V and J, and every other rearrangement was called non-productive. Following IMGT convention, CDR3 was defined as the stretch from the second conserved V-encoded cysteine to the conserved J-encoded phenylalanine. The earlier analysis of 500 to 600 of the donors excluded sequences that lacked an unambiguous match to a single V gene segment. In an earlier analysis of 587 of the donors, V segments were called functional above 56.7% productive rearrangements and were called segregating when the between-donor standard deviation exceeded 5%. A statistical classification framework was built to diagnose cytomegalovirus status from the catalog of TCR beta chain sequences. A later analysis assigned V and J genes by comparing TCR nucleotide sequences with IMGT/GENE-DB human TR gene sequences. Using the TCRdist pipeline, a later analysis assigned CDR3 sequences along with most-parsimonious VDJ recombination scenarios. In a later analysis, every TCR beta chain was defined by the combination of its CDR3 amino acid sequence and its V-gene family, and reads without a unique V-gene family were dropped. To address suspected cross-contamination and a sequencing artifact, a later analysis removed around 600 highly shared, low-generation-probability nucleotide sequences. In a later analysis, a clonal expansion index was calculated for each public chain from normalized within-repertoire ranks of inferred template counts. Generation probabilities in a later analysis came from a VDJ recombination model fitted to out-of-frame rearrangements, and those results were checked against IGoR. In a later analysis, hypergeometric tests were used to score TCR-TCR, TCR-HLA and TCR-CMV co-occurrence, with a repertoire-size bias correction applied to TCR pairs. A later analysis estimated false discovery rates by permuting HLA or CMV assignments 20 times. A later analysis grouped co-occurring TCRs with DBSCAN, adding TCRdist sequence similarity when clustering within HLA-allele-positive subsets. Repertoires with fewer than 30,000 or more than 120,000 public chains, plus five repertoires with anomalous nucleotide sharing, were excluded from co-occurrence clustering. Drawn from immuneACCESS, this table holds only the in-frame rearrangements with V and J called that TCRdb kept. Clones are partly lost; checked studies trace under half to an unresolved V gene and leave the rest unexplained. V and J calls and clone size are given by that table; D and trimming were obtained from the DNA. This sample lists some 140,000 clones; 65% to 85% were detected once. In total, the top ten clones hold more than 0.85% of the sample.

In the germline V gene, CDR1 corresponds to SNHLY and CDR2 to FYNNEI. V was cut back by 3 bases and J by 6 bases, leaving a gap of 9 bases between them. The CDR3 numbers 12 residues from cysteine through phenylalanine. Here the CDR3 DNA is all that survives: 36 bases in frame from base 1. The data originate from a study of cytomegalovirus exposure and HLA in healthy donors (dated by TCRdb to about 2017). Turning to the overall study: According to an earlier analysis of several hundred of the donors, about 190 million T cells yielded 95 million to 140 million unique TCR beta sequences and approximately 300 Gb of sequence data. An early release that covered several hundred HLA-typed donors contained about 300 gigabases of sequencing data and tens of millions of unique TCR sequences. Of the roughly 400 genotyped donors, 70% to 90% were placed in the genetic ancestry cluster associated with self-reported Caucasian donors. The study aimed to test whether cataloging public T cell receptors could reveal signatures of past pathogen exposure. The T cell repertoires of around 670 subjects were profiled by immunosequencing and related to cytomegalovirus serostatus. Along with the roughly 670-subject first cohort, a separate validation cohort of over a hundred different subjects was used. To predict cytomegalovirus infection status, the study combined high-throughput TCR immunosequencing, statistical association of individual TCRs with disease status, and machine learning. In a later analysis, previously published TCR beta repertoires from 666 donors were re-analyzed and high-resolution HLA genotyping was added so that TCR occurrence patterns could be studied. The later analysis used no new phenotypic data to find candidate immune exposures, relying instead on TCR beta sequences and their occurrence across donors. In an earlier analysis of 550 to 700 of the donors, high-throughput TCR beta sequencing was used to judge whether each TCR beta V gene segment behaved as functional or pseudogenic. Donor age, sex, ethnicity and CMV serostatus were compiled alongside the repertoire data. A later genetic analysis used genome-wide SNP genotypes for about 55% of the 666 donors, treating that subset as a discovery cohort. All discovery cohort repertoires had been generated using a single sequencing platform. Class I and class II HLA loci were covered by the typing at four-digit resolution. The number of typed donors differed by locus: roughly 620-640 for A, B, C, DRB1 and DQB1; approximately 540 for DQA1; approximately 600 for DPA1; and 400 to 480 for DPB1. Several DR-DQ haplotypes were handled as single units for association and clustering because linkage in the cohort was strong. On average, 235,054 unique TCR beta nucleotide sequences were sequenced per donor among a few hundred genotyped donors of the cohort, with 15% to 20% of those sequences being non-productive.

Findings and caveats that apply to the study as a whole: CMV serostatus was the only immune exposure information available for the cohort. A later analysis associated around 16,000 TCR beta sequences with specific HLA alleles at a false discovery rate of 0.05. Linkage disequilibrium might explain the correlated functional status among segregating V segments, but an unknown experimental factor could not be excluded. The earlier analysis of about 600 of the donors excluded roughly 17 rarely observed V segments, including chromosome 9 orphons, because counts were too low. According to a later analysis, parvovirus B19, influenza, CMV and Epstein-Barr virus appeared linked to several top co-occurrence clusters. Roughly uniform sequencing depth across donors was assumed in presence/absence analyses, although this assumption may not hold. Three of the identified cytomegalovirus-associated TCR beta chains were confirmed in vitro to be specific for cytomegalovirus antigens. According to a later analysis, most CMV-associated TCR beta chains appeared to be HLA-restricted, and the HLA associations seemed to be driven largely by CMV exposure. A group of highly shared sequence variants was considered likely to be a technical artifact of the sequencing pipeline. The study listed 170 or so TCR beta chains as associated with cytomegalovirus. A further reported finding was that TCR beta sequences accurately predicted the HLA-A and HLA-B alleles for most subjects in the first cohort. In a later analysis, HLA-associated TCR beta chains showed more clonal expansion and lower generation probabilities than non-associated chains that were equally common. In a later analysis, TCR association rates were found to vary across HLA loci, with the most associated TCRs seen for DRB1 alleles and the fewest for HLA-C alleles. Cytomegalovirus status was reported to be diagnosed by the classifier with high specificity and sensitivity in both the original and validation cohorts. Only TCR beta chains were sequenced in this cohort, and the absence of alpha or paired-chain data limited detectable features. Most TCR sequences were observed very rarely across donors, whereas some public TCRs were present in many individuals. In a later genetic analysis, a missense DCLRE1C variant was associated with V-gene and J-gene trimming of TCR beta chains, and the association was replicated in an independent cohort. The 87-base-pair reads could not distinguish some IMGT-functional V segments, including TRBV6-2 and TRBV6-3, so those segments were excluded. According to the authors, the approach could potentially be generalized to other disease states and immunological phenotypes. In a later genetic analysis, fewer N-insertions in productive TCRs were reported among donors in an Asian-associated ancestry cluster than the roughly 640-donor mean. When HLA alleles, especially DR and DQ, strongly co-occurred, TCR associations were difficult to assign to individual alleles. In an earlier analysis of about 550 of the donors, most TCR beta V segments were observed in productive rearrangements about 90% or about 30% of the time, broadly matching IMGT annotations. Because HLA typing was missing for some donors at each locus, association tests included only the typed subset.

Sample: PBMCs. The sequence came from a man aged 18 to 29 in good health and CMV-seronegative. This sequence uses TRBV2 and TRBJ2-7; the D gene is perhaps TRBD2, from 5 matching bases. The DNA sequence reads TGTGCCAGCAGTGATATGGGGAGCGAGCAGTACTTC. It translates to CASSDMGSEQYF.